This T cell receptor beta chain is from a study of OX40 agonist ivuxolimab in advanced cancers. The wider study: Enrolled patients in dose escalation had cancers that were hepatocellular carcinoma, melanoma, renal cell or head and neck cancer. Partial responses, seen in three patients, involved one hepatocellular carcinoma and two cutaneous melanomas.

V lost 2 bases and J lost 2, with 9 bases in between. Per germline, CDR1 MDHEN and CDR2 SYDVKM. This CDR3 has 14 amino acids. Produced via immunoSEQ multiplex PCR; TCRdb's table is partial and in-frame only. This sample yields approximately 98,000 clones, of which approximately 90% are seen a single time; about 0.67% belongs to the top ten. With respect to this clone: Its antigen remains unknown.

General study results and limits: Determination of antigen specificity was not performed for the expanded peripheral T cells. Partly responding patients at 0.1-3.0 mg/kg showed some of the smallest clonal expansion.

This material consisted of CD4+ or CD8+ T cells sorted from blood, taken in a trial of the OX40 agonist ivuxolimab. This clonotype originated in an adult with an advanced solid tumor such as melanoma, head and neck, liver or kidney cancer. V usage is TRBV28 and J usage is TRBJ1-2, with no clear D. DNA of the CDR3: TGTGCCAGCAGTTTACCGGTACAGAACTATGGCTACACCTTC. Translation gives CASSLPVQNYGYTF.